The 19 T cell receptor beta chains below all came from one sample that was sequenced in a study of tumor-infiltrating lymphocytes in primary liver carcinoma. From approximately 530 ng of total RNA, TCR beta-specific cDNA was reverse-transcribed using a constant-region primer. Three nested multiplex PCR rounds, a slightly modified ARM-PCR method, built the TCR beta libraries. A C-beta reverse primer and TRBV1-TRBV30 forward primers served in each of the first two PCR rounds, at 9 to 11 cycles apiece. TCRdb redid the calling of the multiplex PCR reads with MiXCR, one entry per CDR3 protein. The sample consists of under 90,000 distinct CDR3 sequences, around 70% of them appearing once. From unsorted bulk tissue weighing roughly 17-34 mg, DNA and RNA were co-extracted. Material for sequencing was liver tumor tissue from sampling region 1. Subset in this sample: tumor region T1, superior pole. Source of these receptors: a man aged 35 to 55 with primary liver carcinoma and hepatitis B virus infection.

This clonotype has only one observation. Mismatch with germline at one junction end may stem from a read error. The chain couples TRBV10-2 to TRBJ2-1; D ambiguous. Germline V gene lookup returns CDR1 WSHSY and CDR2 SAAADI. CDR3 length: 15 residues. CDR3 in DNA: TGCGCCACCAGCCGATATTCCGGAACCTCGAATGAGGAGTTCTTC. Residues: CATSRYSGTSNEEFF.

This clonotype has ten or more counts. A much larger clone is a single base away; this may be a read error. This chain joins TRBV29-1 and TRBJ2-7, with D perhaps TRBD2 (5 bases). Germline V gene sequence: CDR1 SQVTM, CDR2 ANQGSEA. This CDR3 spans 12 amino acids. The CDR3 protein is CSAEDLGREQYF. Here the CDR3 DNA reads TGCAGCGCTGAAGATCTAGGGAGAGAGCAGTACTTC.

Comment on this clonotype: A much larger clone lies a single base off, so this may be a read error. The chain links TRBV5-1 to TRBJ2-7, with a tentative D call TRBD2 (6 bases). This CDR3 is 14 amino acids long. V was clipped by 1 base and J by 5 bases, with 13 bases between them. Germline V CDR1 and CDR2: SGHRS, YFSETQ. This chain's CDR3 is CASSLSPSVDEQYF. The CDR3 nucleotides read TGCGCCAGCAGCTTGTCGCCTAGCGTTGACGAGCAGTACTTC. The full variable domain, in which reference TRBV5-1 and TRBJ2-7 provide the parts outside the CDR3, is KAGVTQTPRYLIKTRGQQVTLSCSPISGHRSVSWYQQTPGQGLQFLFEYFSETQRNKGNFPGRFSGRQFSNSRSEMNVSTLELGDSALYLCASSLSPSVDEQYFGPGTRLTVT.

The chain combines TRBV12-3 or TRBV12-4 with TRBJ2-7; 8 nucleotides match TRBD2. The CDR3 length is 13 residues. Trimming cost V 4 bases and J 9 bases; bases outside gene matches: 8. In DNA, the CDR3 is TGTGCCAGCAGTTCCCTGGGACTAGGCGTGCAGTACTTC. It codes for CASSSLGLGVQYF.

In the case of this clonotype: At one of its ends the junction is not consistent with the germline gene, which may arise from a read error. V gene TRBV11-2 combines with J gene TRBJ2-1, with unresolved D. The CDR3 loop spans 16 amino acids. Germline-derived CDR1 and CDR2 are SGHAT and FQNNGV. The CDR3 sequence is CASSSRMVGSYNKQFF. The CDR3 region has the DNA TGTGCCAGCAGCTCTCGGATGGTAGGTAGTTACAATAAGCAGTTCTTC.

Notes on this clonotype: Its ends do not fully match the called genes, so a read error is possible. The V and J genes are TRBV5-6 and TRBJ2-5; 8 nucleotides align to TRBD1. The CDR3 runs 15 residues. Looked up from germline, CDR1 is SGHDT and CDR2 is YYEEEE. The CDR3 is CANSLLQGAGEIQYF. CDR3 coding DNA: TGTGCCAACAGCTTGCTCCAGGGGGCAGGAGAGATCCAGTACTTC.

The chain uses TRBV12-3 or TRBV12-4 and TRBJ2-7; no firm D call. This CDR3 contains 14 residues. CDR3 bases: TGTGTCAGTAGTTTAAGAGTTAGCTCCTACGAGCAGTACTTC. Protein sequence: CVSSLRVSSYEQYF.

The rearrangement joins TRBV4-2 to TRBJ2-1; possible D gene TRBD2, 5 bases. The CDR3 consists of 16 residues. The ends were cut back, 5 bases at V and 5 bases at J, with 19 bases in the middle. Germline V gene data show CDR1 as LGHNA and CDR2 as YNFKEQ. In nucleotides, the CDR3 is TGTGCCAGCAGCGTCACCGAGACTAACGGGGACAATGAGCAGTTCTTC. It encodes CASSVTETNGDNEQFF.

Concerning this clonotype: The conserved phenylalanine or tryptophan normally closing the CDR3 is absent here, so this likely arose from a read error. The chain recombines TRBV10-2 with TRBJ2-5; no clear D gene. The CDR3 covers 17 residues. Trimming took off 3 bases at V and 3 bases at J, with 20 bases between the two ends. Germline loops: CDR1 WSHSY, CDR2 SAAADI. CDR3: CASSDQRLGNQEETQYL. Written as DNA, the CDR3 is TGCGCCAGCAGTGATCAACGACTTGGGAACCAAGAAGAGACCCAGTACTTA.

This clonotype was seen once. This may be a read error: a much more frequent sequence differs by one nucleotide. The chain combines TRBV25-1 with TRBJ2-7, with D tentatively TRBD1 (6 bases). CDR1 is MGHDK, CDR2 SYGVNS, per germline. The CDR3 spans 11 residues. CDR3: CASSRQDDQYF. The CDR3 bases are TGTGCCAGCAGTAGACAGGACGACCAGTACTTC.

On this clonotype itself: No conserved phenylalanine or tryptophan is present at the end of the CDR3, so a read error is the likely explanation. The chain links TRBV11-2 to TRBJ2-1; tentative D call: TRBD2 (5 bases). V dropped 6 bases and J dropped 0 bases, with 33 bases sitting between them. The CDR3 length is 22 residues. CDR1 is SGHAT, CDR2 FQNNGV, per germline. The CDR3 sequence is CASSLSYRGPVKQIRSYNEQFL. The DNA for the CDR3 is TGTGCCAGCAGTCTCTCCTACCGGGGTCCCGTGAAACAGATTCGCTCCTACAATGAGCAGTTCTTA.

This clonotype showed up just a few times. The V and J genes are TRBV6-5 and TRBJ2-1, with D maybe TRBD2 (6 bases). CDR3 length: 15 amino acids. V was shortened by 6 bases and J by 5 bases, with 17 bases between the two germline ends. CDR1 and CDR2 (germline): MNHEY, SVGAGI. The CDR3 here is CASRELTGEHNEQFF. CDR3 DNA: TGTGCCAGCAGGGAACTAACGGGGGAACACAATGAGCAGTTCTTC.

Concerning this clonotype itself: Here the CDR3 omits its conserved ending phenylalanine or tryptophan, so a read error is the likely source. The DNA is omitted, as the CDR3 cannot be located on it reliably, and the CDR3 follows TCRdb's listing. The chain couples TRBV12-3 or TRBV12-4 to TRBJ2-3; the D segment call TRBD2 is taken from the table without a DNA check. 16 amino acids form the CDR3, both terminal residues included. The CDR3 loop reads CASSSPGLAGTDTHYS.

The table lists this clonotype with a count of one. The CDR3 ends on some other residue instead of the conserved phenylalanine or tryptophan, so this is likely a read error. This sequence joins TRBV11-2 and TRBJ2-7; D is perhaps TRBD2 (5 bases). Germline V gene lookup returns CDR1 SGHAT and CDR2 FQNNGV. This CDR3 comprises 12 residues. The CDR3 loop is CARSLEGNEQYS. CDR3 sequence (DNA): TGTGCCAGGAGCTTAGAGGGTAACGAGCAGTACTCC.

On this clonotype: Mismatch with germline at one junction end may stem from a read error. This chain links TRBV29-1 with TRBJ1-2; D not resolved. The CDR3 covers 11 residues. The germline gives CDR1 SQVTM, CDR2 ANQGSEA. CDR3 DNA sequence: TGCAGCGTTGAAGATGGTCGCCCTCTGTACTTC. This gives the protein CSVEDGRPLYF.

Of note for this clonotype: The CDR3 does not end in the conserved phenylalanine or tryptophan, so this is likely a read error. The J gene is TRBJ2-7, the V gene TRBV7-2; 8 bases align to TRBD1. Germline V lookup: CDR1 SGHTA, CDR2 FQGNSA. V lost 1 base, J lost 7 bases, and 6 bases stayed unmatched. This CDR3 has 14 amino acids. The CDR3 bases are TGTGCCAGCAGCTTAGACCAGGGGGCGGGGGAGCAGTACCTC. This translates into CASSLDQGAGEQYL.

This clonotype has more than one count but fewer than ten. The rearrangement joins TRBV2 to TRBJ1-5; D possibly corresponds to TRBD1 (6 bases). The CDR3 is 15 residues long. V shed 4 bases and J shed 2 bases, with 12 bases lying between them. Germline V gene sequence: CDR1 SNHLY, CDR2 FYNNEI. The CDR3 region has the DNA TGTGCCAGCAGTGGGGACAACGCAGGCAATCAGCCCCAGCATTTT. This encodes CASSGDNAGNQPQHF.

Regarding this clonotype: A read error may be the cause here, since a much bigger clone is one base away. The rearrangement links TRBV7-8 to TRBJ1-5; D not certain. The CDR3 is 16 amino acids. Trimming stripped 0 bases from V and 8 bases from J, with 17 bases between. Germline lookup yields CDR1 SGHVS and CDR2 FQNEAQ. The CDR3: CASSLATTLSNEPQHF. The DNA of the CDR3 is TGTGCCAGCAGCTTAGCGACGACGCTATCGAATGAGCCCCAGCATTTT.

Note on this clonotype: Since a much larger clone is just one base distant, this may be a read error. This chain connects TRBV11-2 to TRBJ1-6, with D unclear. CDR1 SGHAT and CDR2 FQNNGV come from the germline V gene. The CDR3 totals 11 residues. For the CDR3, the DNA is TGTGTCAGCAGCTTAAGTTCACCCCTCCACTTT. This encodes CVSSLSSPLHF.